The text below deals with one T cell receptor (beta chain). Antigen specificity is unknown. PCR primers comprised 60 Vbeta and 13 Jbeta primers. The data were produced by immunoSEQ multiplex PCR, yet TCRdb's version contains in-frame clones alone and is incomplete. This table has about 120,000 clones, 60% to 80% appearing once. The V and J ends lost 2 bases and 8 bases respectively, with 15 bases between them. CDR1 MDHEN and CDR2 SYDVKM come from the germline V gene. CDR3 length equals 14 residues. The data are from a study of cytomegalovirus exposure and HLA in healthy donors. Study context: An earlier analysis found some 120 million unique TCR beta sequences from roughly 170 million T cells. Overall study findings and caveats: An analysis that was carried out later associated 16,951 TCR beta sequences with HLA alleles at 0.05 false discovery rate. The majority of TCR sequences were rare, yet some public TCRs appeared in many donors.

Sample: PBMCs. The chain joins TRBV28 to TRBJ1-2; D might be TRBD1 (6 bases). The sequence derives from a woman aged 50 to 60 in good health and CMV-seronegative. CDR3 in DNA: TGTGCCAGCAGTTTACTTATCGACAGGTCCGGCTACACCTTC. This gives the protein CASSLLIDRSGYTF.